A selection of T cell receptor beta chains follows, all from one sample in a study of blood T cell repertoires in COVID-19. TCRdb's copy holds only in-frame clones and misses some; the assay was immunoSEQ multiplex PCR. The sample lists about 110,000 clones, approximately 80% occurring once. The sequenced sample was peripheral blood. These receptors were obtained from a woman between 70 and 85 years old with acute or convalescent COVID-19. Each CDR3 is given with its conserved first and last residue. Each record gives: clone size, J gene, V gene, D gene, CDR3 DNA, CDR3 protein. The D gene is left open where the match is weak. Only some rows state a clone size, as once, few, many or a class for expanded clones.

NA TRBJ1-5 TRBV19 TRBD1 TGTGCCAGTAGTAGGGGGGGACAGGGTAATCAGCCCCAGCATTTT CASSRGGQGNQPQHF
NA TRBJ2-1 TRBV28 TRBD2 TGTGCCAGCAGTACACCGGGGGGAGGGACTAGTAGGGGTTGGAATGAGCAGTTCTTC CASSTPGGGTSRGWNEQFF
NA TRBJ1-5 TRBV28 TRBD1 TGTGCCAGCAAGCCGGGGCGACAGGGGCATCAGCCCCAGCATTTT CASKPGRQGHQPQHF
NA TRBJ2-2 TRBV9 NA TGTGCCAGCAGCGTAGGCGAGTCCGGGGAGCTGTTTTTT CASSVGESGELFF
NA TRBJ2-6 TRBV19 TRBD1 TGTGCCAGTATAAAAAAGGGGACAGGGTATACGGGGGCCAACGTCCTGACTTTC CASIKKGTGYTGANVLTF
NA TRBJ1-1 TRBV10-3 NA TGTGCCATCAGTGAGTCAGACAGTCTCTACACTGAAGCTTTCTTT CAISESDSLYTEAFF
NA TRBJ1-6 TRBV6-5 NA TGTGCCACCTCCGTCTTGGGGGCCACCAATTCACCCCTCCACTTT CATSVLGATNSPLHF
NA TRBJ2-1 TRBV10-1 TRBD2 TGCGCCAGCAGTGGGACTAGCGGGAGCGATGAGCAGTTCTTC CASSGTSGSDEQFF
NA TRBJ1-4 TRBV5-1 NA TGCGCCAGCAGCGGGACCGGGACACCAAATGAAAAACTGTTTTTT CASSGTGTPNEKLFF
NA TRBJ1-2 TRBV6-2/TRBV6-3 NA TGTGCCAGCAGTTATCCTGACAAGGGGTATGGCTACACCTTC CASSYPDKGYGYTF
NA TRBJ1-1 TRBV2 NA TGTGCCAGCAGTGAGTTCACAGGAGGGACTGAAGCTTTCTTT CASSEFTGGTEAFF
NA TRBJ2-1 TRBV2 TRBD2 TGTGCCAGCAGGGAAGGACTAGCGGCTTCCTACAATGAGCAGTTCTTC CASREGLAASYNEQFF
many TRBJ1-2 TRBV24-1 NA TGTGCCACCAGTGAGTCAGGGGTCTATGGCTACACCTTC CATSESGVYGYTF
NA TRBJ2-3 TRBV28 TRBD1 TGTGCCAGCAGTCCCCCTCAGACAGGGAACACAGATACGCAGTATTTT CASSPPQTGNTDTQYF
once TRBJ1-1 TRBV12-2 NA TGTGCAAGTCGCCCCCCTCGGGGGGTTAAAAATATTGAAGCTTTCTTT CASRPPRGVKNIEAFF
NA TRBJ1-3 TRBV7-2 NA TGTGCCAGCAGACCAGCGGATTCTGGAAACACCATATATTTT CASRPADSGNTIYF
NA TRBJ2-4 TRBV29-1 TRBD1 TGCAGCTACAGGGGGATGGACATTCAGTACTTC CSYRGMDIQYF
NA TRBJ2-3 TRBV2 NA TGTGCCCTCAGGGGGGTAGTGGGAGCTACAGATACGCAGTATTTT CALRGVVGATDTQYF
NA TRBJ2-3 TRBV4-1 TRBD2 TGCGCCAGCAGTCCTTGGGAGGGAGGCAGCACAGATACGCAGTATTTT CASSPWEGGSTDTQYF
NA TRBJ1-5 TRBV2 NA TGTGCCAGCACCCGAGGCGATTATAGCAATCAGCCCCAGCATTTT CASTRGDYSNQPQHF
few TRBJ2-1 TRBV5-1 NA TGCGCCAGCAGCGTCCAGACTAGTAGCAATGAGCAGTTCTTC CASSVQTSSNEQFF
NA TRBJ2-3 TRBV10-2 TRBD2 TGCGCCAGCAGTGGTGGCGGGAGGGCTGGAGATACGCAGTATTTT CASSGGGRAGDTQYF
NA TRBJ2-3 TRBV5-6 NA TGTGCCAGCAGCTCAGGGTGGCCAGATACGCAGTATTTT CASSSGWPDTQYF
NA TRBJ1-6 TRBV7-2 TRBD1 TGTGCCAGCAGCCGGACCCTCTCAGGGGGGTCGGGATCACCCCTCCACTTT CASSRTLSGGSGSPLHF
NA TRBJ1-1 TRBV4-1 TRBD1 TGCGCCAGCAGCCACACAACCGGGACAGAAGTGAACACTGAAGCTTTCTTT CASSHTTGTEVNTEAFF
NA TRBJ1-4 TRBV21-1 NA TGTGCCAGCAGCAAATCGGCAGGGGTGGAAGCTAATGAAAAACTGTTTTTT CASSKSAGVEANEKLFF
NA TRBJ1-1 TRBV12-5 TRBD1 TGTGCTAGTGCCAGGGGGAGCACTGAAGCTTTCTTT CASARGSTEAFF
NA TRBJ1-2 TRBV28 NA TGTGCCAGCAGTTTACTTGGGCGGGAGGGCTATGGCTACACCTTC CASSLLGREGYGYTF
once TRBJ2-3 TRBV11-2 NA TGTGCCAGCAGCTTAGATCTGTGGGGGCCGTCAGATACGCAGTATTTT CASSLDLWGPSDTQYF
NA TRBJ2-4 TRBV28 NA TGTGCCAGCAGTTTATTTCTGGGGCTGGGCAAAAACATTCAGTACTTC CASSLFLGLGKNIQYF
NA TRBJ1-5 TRBV19 TRBD1 TGTGCCAGTAGTGGGGTCCGGGCCACAGGGGGCGGTCAGCCCCAGCATTTT CASSGVRATGGGQPQHF
once TRBJ1-6 TRBV6-5 TRBD1 TGTGCCAGCAGCCGCGGACAGGGTTTAAATTCACCCCTCCACTTT CASSRGQGLNSPLHF
NA TRBJ2-1 TRBV11-2 TRBD2 TGTGCCAGCAGTTGGACTAGCGGGGGGACCCTGGGTGAGCAGTTCTTC CASSWTSGGTLGEQFF
few TRBJ1-6 TRBV7-8 TRBD1 TGTGCCAGCAGCAGGACAGGGCGCAATTCACCCCTCCACTTT CASSRTGRNSPLHF
NA TRBJ2-3 TRBV7-3 TRBD2 TGTGCCAGCAGCCTTATAGCGGGACGTAGCACAGATACGCAGTATTTT CASSLIAGRSTDTQYF
NA TRBJ2-1 TRBV9 NA TGTGCCAGCAGCGGTCTGCTAGGTGAGCAGTTCTTC CASSGLLGEQFF
NA TRBJ1-2 TRBV28 NA TGTGCCAGCAGTTTACCCGAACGCGGGGTTTCCTATGGCTACACCTTC CASSLPERGVSYGYTF
NA TRBJ1-2 TRBV7-8 TRBD1 TGTGCCAGCAGCTTCATCCAGGGGGCGCCCGGCTACACCTTC CASSFIQGAPGYTF